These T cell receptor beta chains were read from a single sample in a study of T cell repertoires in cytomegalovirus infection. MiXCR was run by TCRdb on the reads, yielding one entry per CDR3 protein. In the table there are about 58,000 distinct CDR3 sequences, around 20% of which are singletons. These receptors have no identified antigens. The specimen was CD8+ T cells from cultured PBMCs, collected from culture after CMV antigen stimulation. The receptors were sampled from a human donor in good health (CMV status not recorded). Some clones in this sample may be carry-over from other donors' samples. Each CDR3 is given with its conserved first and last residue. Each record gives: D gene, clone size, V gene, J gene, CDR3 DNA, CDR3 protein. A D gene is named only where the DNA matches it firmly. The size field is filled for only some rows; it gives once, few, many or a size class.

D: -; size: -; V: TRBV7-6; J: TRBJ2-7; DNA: TGTGCCAGCAGCTTGCGGGCCTGGGGGCCGGAGGAACACTACGAGCAGTACTTC; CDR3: CASSLRAWGPEEHYEQYF
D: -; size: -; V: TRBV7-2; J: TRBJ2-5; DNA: TGTGCCAGCAGCTTTCCAGGGACCCAAGAGACCCAGTACTTC; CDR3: CASSFPGTQETQYF
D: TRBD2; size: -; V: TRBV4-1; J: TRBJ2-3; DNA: TGCGCCAGCAGCCAAGAGCCTAGCGGGGGGGTCACAGATACGCAGTATTTT; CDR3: CASSQEPSGGVTDTQYF
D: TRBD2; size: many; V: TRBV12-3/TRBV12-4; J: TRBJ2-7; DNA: TGTGCCAGCAGTCCTAGCGGGAGCTACTACGAGCAGTACTTC; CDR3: CASSPSGSYYEQYF
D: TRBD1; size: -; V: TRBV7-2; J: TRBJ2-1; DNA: TGTGCCAGCGGAGATTACAGGGGATCCAATGAGCAGTTCTTC; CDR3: CASGDYRGSNEQFF
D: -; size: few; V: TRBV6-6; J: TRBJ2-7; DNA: TGTGCCAGCAGTCGGGACACCCTCCCGGACGAGCAGTACTTC; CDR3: CASSRDTLPDEQYF
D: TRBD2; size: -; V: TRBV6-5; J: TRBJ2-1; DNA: TGTGCCAGCAGTTACTATGGACTAGCGGAGATTAGCTCCTACAATGAGCAGTTCTTC; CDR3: CASSYYGLAEISSYNEQFF
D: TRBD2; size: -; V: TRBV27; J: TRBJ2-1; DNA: TGTGCCAGCAGTTTAGTCCTAGCGGGAGAAAATGAGCAGTTCTTC; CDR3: CASSLVLAGENEQFF
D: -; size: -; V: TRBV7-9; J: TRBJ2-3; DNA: TGTGCCAGCAGCTCGGACCGAAATACGCAGTATTTT; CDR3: CASSSDRNTQYF
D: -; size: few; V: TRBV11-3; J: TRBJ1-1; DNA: TGTGCCAGCAGCTTATTAGTGAACACTGAAGCTTTCTTT; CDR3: CASSLLVNTEAFF
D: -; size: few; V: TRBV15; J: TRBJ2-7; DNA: TGTGCCACCAGCAGAGTTGGAGGGAGCTACGAGCAGTACTTC; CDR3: CATSRVGGSYEQYF
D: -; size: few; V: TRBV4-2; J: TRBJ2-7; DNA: TGTGCCAGCAGCCAAGAAGGCGACGTACAATACGAGCAGTACTTC; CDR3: CASSQEGDVQYEQYF
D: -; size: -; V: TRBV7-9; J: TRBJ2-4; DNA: TGTGCCAGCACCTCCCAGCTAGCCAAAAACATTCAGTACTTC; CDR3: CASTSQLAKNIQYF
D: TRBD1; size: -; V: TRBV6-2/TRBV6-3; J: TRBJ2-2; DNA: TGTGCCAGCATATACGACAGGGGGATACACACCGGGGAGCTGTTTTTT; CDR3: CASIYDRGIHTGELFF
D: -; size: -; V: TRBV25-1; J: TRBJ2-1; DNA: TGTGCCAGCAGTGGCGCCTGGAATGAGCAGTTCTTC; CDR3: CASSGAWNEQFF
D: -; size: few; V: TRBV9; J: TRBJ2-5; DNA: TGTGCCAGCAGCGTAGGGGAAAAAGGCTTTGGTGGGTTCCAAGAGACCCAGTACTTC; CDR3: CASSVGEKGFGGFQETQYF
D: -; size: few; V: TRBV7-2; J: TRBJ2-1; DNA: TGTGCCAGCAGCTACCAGTCCTACAATGAGCAGTTCTTC; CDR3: CASSYQSYNEQFF
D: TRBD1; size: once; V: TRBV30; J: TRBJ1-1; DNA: TGTGCCTGGAACTTGAGGGGGCTCACTGAAGCTTTCTTT; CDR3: CAWNLRGLTEAFF
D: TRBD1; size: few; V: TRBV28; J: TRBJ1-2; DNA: TGTGCCAGCAGTTTATATCAAGACAGGGGATATGGCTACACCTTC; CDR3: CASSLYQDRGYGYTF
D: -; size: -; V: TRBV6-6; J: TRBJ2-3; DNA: TGTGCCAGCAGTTACTCTCTCGGGACTAGCACAGATACGCAGTATTTT; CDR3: CASSYSLGTSTDTQYF
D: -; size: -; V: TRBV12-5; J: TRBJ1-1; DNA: TGTGCTAGTGGTTTGGTACAAGAATCTTCAGGGGACACTGAAGCTTTCTTT; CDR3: CASGLVQESSGDTEAFF
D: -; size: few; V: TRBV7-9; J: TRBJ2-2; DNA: TGTGCCAGCAGCTCCCCTCAGGAGGGGGCAACCGGGGAGCTGTTTTTT; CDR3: CASSSPQEGATGELFF
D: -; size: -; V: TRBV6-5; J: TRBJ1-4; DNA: TGTGCCAGCAGTTACTATGGGTCAACTAATGAAAAACTGTTTTTT; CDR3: CASSYYGSTNEKLFF
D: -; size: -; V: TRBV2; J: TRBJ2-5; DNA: TGTGCCAGCAGCATGACAGAACAAGAGACCCAGTACTTC; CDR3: CASSMTEQETQYF
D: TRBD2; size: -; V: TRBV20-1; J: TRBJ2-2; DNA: TGCAGTGCTCAGCGGGGGGCTGCCGGGGAGCTGTTTTTT; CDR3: CSAQRGAAGELFF
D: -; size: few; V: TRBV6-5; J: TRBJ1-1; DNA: TGTGCCAGCAGTCATACAGTGAACACTGAAGCTTTCTTT; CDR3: CASSHTVNTEAFF
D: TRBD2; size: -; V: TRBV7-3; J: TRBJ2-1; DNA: TGTGCCAGCAGCTTAGGAACTAGCGGGTCCTACAATGAGCAGTTCTTC; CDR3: CASSLGTSGSYNEQFF